This T cell receptor (beta chain) was observed in a study of T cells after yellow fever vaccination. Looking at the study overall: Investigators used CD3, CD45RA, CCR7 and CD95 to sort the EM, EMRA, CM and Tscm memory subsets. Preparation used SMART-Seq v4 Ultra Low Input for the low-cell-number fractions. The study, taken as a whole, reports: Most clones from primary vaccination resurfaced after the booster (96% CD4, 70% to 90% CD8).

Synthesis of TCR cDNA relied on 5'RACE template switching, which attached a universal primer site and UMIs. TCRdb itself ran the 5' RACE reads through MiXCR, one entry per CDR3 protein. This table has around 30,000 distinct CDR3 sequences, 5.5% to 8% appearing once. V trimming: 7 bases; J trimming: 3 bases; junction bases outside the gene matches: 1. This CDR3 has 13 residues. The V gene's germline CDR1 is KGHDR and CDR2 SFDVKD. The table lists this clonotype with many counts. The specimen was PBMCs, either bulk or a sorted T-cell subset (CD4+, CD8+, memory, or dextramer-sorted; not recorded which), collected on the day of the yellow fever booster vaccination. The sequence was obtained from a man aged 30 to 39 who received the YFV17D yellow fever vaccine. The rearrangement joins TRBV24-1 to TRBJ2-2, with 7 bases aligning to TRBD1. CDR3 protein: CATRTGHTGELFF. The CDR3 DNA follows: TGTGCCACCAGGACAGGGCACACCGGGGAGCTGTTTTTT.